Included here is one TCR beta chain sequence, with context. The time point is: blood at routine non-recurrence follow-up after resection. Material for sequencing was whole RNA from tumor, nontumor lung or frozen PBMC, left unsorted. From the 5' RACE reads, TCRdb called clonotypes with MiXCR, one entry per CDR3 protein. The profile shows 95,000 to 120,000 distinct CDR3 sequences, 11% of them singletons. This entry belongs to a study of spatial heterogeneity in lung cancer. Whole-study context: Around 22 months after resection was the median timing of the follow-up PBMC samples, which were sequenced when available.

The CDR3 is made up of 9 amino acids. Germline-derived CDR1 and CDR2 are SQVTM and ANQGSEA. Trimming left V 4 bases short and J 8 bases short, with 3 bases between. The chain recombines TRBV29-1 with TRBJ2-1; unclear D gene. This TCR was sampled from a female donor with early-stage non-small cell lung cancer. The sequences come from PBMCs, collected at follow-up. CDR3 sequence reads: CSVGYEQFF. The CDR3 DNA is TGCAGCGTTGGGTATGAGCAGTTCTTC.